This T cell receptor beta chain was captured in a study of CD8+ T cells in alopecia areata. The V end lost 5 bases, the J end lost 7 bases, and 7 bases lay between the germline ends. Germline CDR1 SGHNT, CDR2 YENEEA. This CDR3 is 11 amino acids long. The authors extracted RNA and reverse transcribed it into cDNA as the sequencing template. Using immunoSEQ multiplex PCR, the repertoire was profiled, and TCRdb retains in-frame clones only, with some absent. The sample includes about 210,000 clones, more than 45% of them seen just once. The treatment is: oral pan-JAK inhibitor, 5-10 mg twice daily. This specimen was CD4+ T cells sorted from blood, taken at week 4, from a patient treated with tofacitinib. This TCR derives from a human donor with alopecia areata. The chain recombines TRBV11-3 with TRBJ2-3, with unresolved D. In nucleotides, the CDR3 is TGTGCCAGCAGCCCCGCACATACGCAGTATTTT. It yields the protein CASSPAHTQYF.